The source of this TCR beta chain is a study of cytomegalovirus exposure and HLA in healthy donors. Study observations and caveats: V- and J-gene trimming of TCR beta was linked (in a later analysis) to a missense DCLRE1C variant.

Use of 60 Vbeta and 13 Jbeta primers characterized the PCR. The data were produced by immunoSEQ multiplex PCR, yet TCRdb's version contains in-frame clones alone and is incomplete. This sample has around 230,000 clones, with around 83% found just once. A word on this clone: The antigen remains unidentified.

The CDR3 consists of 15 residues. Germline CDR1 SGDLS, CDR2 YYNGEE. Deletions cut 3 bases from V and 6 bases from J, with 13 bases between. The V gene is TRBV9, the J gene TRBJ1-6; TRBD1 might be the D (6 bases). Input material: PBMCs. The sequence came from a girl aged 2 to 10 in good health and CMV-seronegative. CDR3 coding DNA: TGTGCCAGCAGCGAGAGCGGGACAACTAATTCACCCCTCCACTTT. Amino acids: CASSESGTTNSPLHF.